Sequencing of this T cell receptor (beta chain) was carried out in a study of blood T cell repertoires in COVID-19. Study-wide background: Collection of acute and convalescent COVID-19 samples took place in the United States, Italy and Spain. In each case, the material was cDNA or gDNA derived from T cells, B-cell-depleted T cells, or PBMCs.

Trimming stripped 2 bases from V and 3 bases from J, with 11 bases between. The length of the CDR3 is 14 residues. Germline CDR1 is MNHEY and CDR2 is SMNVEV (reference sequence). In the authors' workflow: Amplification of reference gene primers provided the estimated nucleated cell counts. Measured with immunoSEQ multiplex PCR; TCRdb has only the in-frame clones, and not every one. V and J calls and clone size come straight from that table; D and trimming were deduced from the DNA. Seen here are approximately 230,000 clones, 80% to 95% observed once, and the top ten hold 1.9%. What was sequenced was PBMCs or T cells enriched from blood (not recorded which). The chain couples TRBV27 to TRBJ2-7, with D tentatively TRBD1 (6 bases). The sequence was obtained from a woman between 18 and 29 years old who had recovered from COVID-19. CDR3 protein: CASSLEQGFYEQYF. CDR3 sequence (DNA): TGTGCCAGCAGTTTAGAACAGGGTTTCTACGAGCAGTACTTC.